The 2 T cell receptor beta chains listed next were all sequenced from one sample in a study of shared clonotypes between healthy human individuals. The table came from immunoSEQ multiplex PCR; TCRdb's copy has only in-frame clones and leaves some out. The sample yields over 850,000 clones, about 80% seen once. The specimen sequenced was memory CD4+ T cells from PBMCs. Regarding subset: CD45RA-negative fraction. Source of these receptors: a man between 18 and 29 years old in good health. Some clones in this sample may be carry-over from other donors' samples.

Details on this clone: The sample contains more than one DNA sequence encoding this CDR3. The CDR3 protein is CASSLAGSSYNEQFF. In DNA, the CDR3 is TGCGCCAGCAGCTTAGCGGGGAGCTCCTACAATGAGCAGTTCTTC. This chain joins TRBV5-1 and TRBJ2-1; 7 positions agree with TRBD2. Germline-derived CDR1 and CDR2 are SGHRS and YFSETQ. There are 15 residues in the CDR3. Losses at the gene ends were 2 bases for V and 0 bases for J; bases not matched to a gene: 2. The entire variable domain, with the rest obtained from reference TRBV5-1 and TRBJ2-1, is as follows: KAGVTQTPRYLIKTRGQQVTLSCSPISGHRSVSWYQQTPGQGLQFLFEYFSETQRNKGNFPGRFSGRQFSNSRSEMNVSTLELGDSALYLCASSLAGSSYNEQFFGPGTRLTVL.

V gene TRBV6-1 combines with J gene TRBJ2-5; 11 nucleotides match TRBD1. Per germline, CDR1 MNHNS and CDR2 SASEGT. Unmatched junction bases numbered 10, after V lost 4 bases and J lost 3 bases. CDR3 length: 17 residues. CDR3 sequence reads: CASSARGLGQGEETQYF. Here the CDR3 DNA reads TGTGCCAGCAGTGCACGCGGTTTGGGACAGGGGGAAGAGACCCAGTACTTC.